The sequence of this TCR beta chain was determined in a study of cytomegalovirus exposure and HLA in healthy donors. Study-level background: Unique TCRs from HLA-typed donors, 70 million to 85 million of them, were held in an early data release.

This CDR3 is built from 13 residues. The germline gives CDR1 LNHNV, CDR2 YYDKDF (reference sequence). Trimming left V 1 base short and J 5 bases short, with 8 bases between. This PCR relied on a set of 60 Vbeta primers and 13 Jbeta primers. Sequenced by immunoSEQ multiplex PCR; TCRdb stores in-frame clones only, minus some. The table has around 76,000 clones, 73% seen once. The sample comprised PBMCs. This clonotype originated in a woman aged 40 to 50 in good health and CMV-seropositive. The chain is built from TRBV15 and TRBJ2-5; D not certain. The CDR3 sequence is CATSRAVEETQYF. CDR3 DNA sequence: TGTGCCACCAGCAGAGCGGTGGAGGAGACCCAGTACTTC.